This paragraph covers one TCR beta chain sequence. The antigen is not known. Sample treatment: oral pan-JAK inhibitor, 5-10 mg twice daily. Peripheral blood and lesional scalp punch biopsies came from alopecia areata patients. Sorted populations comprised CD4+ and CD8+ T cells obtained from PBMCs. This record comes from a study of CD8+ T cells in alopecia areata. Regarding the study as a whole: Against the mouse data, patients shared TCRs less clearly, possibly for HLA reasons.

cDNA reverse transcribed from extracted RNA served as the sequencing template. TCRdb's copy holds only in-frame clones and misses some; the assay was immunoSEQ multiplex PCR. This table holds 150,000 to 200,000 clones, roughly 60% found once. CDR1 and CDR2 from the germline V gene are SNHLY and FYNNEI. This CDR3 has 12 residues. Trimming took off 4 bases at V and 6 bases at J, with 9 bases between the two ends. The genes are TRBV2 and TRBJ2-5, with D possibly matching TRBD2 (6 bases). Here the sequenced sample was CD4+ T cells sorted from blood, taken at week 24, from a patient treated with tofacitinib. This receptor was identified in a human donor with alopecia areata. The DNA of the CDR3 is TGTGCCAGCAGTGTTGGGAGGCAGACCCAGTACTTC. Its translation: CASSVGRQTQYF. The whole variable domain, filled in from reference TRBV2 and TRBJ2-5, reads EPEVTQTPSHQVTQMGQEVILRCVPISNHLYFYWYRQILGQKVEFLVSFYNNEISEKSEIFDDQFSVERPDGSNFTLKIRSTKLEDSAMYFCASSVGRQTQYFGPGTRLLVL.